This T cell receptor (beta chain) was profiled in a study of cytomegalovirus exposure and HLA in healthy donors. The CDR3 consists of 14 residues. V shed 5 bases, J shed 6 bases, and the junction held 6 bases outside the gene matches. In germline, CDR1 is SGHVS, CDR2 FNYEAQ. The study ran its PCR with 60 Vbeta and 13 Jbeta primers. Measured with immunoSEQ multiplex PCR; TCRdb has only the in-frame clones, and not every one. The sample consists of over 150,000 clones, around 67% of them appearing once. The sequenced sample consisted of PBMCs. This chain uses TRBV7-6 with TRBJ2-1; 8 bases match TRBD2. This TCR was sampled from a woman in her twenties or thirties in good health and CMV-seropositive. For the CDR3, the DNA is TGTGCCAGCAGCATCGGGACTAGATTCAATGAGCAGTTCTTC. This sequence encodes CASSIGTRFNEQFF.